What follows describes a single T cell receptor beta chain. Its antigen remains unknown. With molecular barcodes, quantitative 5'-RACE was used to make the TCR beta libraries. TCRdb reprocessed the 5' RACE reads with MiXCR, giving one entry per CDR3 protein. In the table there are 150,000 to 200,000 distinct CDR3 sequences, roughly 10% of which are singletons. This entry comes from a study of CD8 T cells in ankylosing spondylitis. Study observations and caveats: Ankylosing spondylitis blood appeared to carry a characteristic TCR beta motif of roughly eight highly homologous variants. With a CD8+ phenotype, disease-linked clones were relatively rare in peripheral blood. Significant enrichment of disease-linked clones was reported in matched ankylosing spondylitis synovial fluid.

The CDR3 extends over 16 amino acids. Losses at the gene ends were 4 bases for V and 0 bases for J; bases not matched to a gene: 7. Looked up from germline, CDR1 is SGDLS and CDR2 is YYNGEE. This chain joins TRBV9 and TRBJ2-5; TRBD1 aligns across 9 bases. Sequencing was done on a sample of blood, either unsorted or a sorted T cell fraction (not recorded which). The source is a female donor with ankylosing spondylitis or in good health (not recorded which). The CDR3 nucleotides are TGTGCCAGCAGCCCAGGACAGGGGACCTACCAAGAGACCCAGTACTTC. It encodes CASSPGQGTYQETQYF.